The 21 T cell receptor beta chains below come from one sample, sequenced in a study of T cell clonality in common variable immunodeficiency. General study results and limits: Reportedly, TCR beta sequences from common variable immunodeficiency showed fewer deletions and N-nucleotide insertions.

Sequenced by immunoSEQ multiplex PCR; TCRdb stores in-frame clones only, minus some. The specimen has about 25,000 clones, none found just once. For these receptors, no antigen is known. Sequencing input: peripheral blood mononuclear cells. These TCRs come from a human donor with common variable immunodeficiency.

This clone was counted many times. CDR3 DNA, as far as it was read: TGCGCCAGCAGCCCGGGGGGACTGAATGAG. Its protein product is CASSPGGLNE. The entire CDR3 is CASSPGGLNEQFF. This chain links TRBV5-1 with TRBJ2-1, with 7 positions matching TRBD2. The CDR3 end falls 3 residues outside the read, so it is completed with the germline J gene. Unmatched junction bases numbered 5, after V lost 4 bases and J lost 7 bases. Per the germline V gene, CDR1 is SGHRS and CDR2 is YFSETQ. The CDR3 contains 13 residues.

Ten or more counts support this clone. The read falls 3 residues short of the CDR3 end, and the missing part is taken from the germline J gene. The chain couples TRBV20-1 to TRBJ2-7; the D gene is possibly TRBD1 (6 bases). With 6 bases removed from V and 0 bases from J, the gap between germline ends came to 15 bases. Looked up from germline, CDR1 is DFQATT and CDR2 is SNEGSKA (reference sequence). The CDR3 is 14 residues long. The CDR3 bases that were read are TGCAGTGCAAAACGGGGCAGGGGCTCCTACGAG. Protein sequence: CSAKRGRGSYE. The entire CDR3 protein is CSAKRGRGSYEQYF.

CDR3 sequence reads: CASQDRPVSTGELFF. The CDR3 bases that were read are TGTGCCAGCCAGGACAGACCAGTTTCAACCGGGGAG. This chain joins TRBV7-2 and TRBJ2-2; D may be TRBD1 (6 bases). Coverage ceases 3 residues before the CDR3 finishes, and the germline J gene fills in the end. This CDR3 spans 15 amino acids. CDR1 and CDR2 from the germline V gene are SGHTA and FQGNSA. V was cut by 8 bases and J by 5 bases, with 18 bases left in between.

This clone has only a few counts. The sequence runs out 3 residues before the end of the CDR3; the remainder is reconstructed from the germline J gene. This chain links TRBV7-2 with TRBJ2-5; no reliable D call. Trimming removed 4 bases at V and 7 bases at J, with 10 bases between. Germline assignment: CDR1 SGHTA and CDR2 FQGNSA. The CDR3 length is 12 residues. The CDR3 sequence is CASSSGAGTQYF. Incomplete CDR3 DNA: TGTGCCAGCAGCTCAGGCGCCGGGACC.

This clone occurred a few times. From the germline J gene comes the end of the CDR3, since the read stops 3 residues before it. The chain couples TRBV29-1 to TRBJ2-1, with D hard to call. The CDR3 length is 12 residues. V lost 0 bases and J lost 6, with 6 bases in between. The germline V gene encodes CDR1 SQVTM and CDR2 ANQGSEA. The sequenced part of the CDR3 DNA is TGCAGCGTTGAAGATTACGGCAATGAG. Translation: CSVEDYGNE. The whole CDR3 protein reads CSVEDYGNEQFF.

This clone was detected a few times. Sequencing ends 3 residues short of the CDR3 end; the germline J gene provides the rest. The chain links TRBV19 to TRBJ1-5; the match to TRBD1 covers 8 bases. J gave up 7 bases and V 9 bases, and 17 bases lay outside the gene matches. The CDR3 contains 16 residues. Germline CDR1 reads LNHDA; CDR2 reads SQIVND (reference sequence). This CDR3 is CASSQGANVRKQPQHF. The CDR3 bases that were read are TGTGCCAGCAGTCAGGGGGCTAACGTGAGAAAGCAGCCC. Filled out from reference TRBV19 and TRBJ1-5, the complete variable domain reads DGGITQSPKYLFRKEGQNVTLSCEQNLNHDAMYWYRQDPGQGLRLIYYSQIVNDFQKGDIAEGYSVSREKKESFPLTVTSAQKNPTAFYLCASSQGANVRKQPQHFGDGTRLSIL.

As to this clone: The read ends 3 residues before the CDR3 terminus; that terminus is restored from the germline J gene. J is TRBJ2-7 and V is TRBV2; 7 nucleotides match TRBD2. J lost 4 bases, V lost 2 bases, and 14 bases had no gene match. The CDR3 is 17 residues long. The germline V gene has CDR1 SNHLY and CDR2 FYNNEI. The CDR3 DNA, read in part, is TGTGCCAGCAGTGAAAGAGAGAGGCTAGCGGTAGGGTACGAG. Residues: CASSERERLAVGYE. The whole CDR3 reads CASSERERLAVGYEQYF.

With respect to this clone: Sequencing ends 3 residues short of the CDR3 end; the germline J gene provides the rest. The chain joins TRBV18 to TRBJ1-6, with 7 bases identical to TRBD1. The CDR3 runs 15 residues. J gave up 9 bases and V 3 bases, and 8 bases lay outside the gene matches. From germline, CDR1 is KGHSH and CDR2 LQKENI. The CDR3 DNA, read in part, is TGTGCCAGCTCACCTGGACAGGAATACAGTTCACCC. Protein product: CASSPGQEYSSP. The CDR3 in its entirety is CASSPGQEYSSPLHF.

In this sample, this clone turned up a few times. The read terminates 3 residues ahead of where the CDR3 ends, so the germline J gene completes it. The chain links TRBV19 to TRBJ1-1, with TRBD1 matching 7 bases. Germline-derived CDR1 and CDR2 are LNHDA and SQIVND (reference sequence). The V segment lost 4 bases and the J segment 5 bases; nucleotides outside the gene matches: 10. CDR3 length equals 15 residues. The CDR3 bases that were read are TGTGCCAGTAGTACCTTGACAGGGCGTCGGACTGAA. It specifies CASSTLTGRRTE. The CDR3, in full, reads CASSTLTGRRTEAFF.

This clone has only a few counts. The read stops 3 residues short of the end of the CDR3; the missing end is completed from the germline J gene. V usage is TRBV20-1 and J usage is TRBJ2-5; tentatively, D is TRBD2 (6 bases). The CDR3 spans 15 residues. Germline lookup yields CDR1 DFQATT and CDR2 SNEGSKA (reference sequence). The V and J ends lost 5 bases and 4 bases respectively, with 20 bases between them. Incomplete CDR3 DNA: TGCAGTGCTTTGTCTGATCGGCGGGGTCGAGAGACC. Its translation: CSALSDRRGRET. The CDR3 as a whole reads CSALSDRRGRETQYF.

Comments on this clone: The read ends 3 residues shy of where the CDR3 ends; the end is completed using the germline J gene. V is TRBV6-1 and J is TRBJ1-1, with a tentative D call TRBD1 (6 bases). Germline V lookup: CDR1 MNHNS, CDR2 SASEGT. V lost 3 bases, J lost 6 bases, and 11 bases lay in between. The CDR3 length is 13 residues. CDR3 sequence reads: CASSDHRVAEAFF. The CDR3 bases that were read are TGTGCCAGCAGTGACCACAGGGTTGCTGAA.

This clone was detected many times. The CDR3 is cut off 3 residues early in the read; its end comes from the germline J gene. The chain employs TRBV10-1 and TRBJ2-5; possible D gene TRBD1, 7 bases. Germline CDR1 and CDR2: WNHNN and SYGVQD (reference sequence). The CDR3 spans 15 residues. V was shortened by 3 bases and J by 4 bases, with 15 bases between the two germline ends. The CDR3 is CASSDGGGAGETQYF. The DNA read from the CDR3 is TGCGCCAGCAGTGATGGAGGGGGCGCGGGAGAGACC.

This clone appeared many times. The read stops 3 residues short of the end of the CDR3; the missing end is completed from the germline J gene. This rearrangement joins TRBV7-9 to TRBJ2-1; TRBD2 is a possible D gene (5 bases). Trimming stripped 1 base from V and 7 bases from J, with 8 bases between. This CDR3 contains 13 residues. Looked up from germline, CDR1 is SEHNR and CDR2 is FQNEAQ (reference sequence). CDR3 DNA (partial): TGTGCCAGCAGCTTAGTACTAGAAAATGAG. Translating gives CASSLVLENE. The entire CDR3 protein reads CASSLVLENEQFF. Filled out from reference TRBV7-9 and TRBJ2-1, the complete variable domain reads DTGVSQNPRHKITKRGQNVTFRCDPISEHNRLYWYRQTLGQGPEFLTYFQNEAQLEKSRLLSDRFSAERPKGSFSTLEIQRTEQGDSAMYLCASSLVLENEQFFGPGTRLTVL.

In this sample, this clone turned up a few times. The covered CDR3 bases are TGTGCCAGAAGTGCTCCGGGACTGACGGCCGGGGAG. This sequence encodes CARSAPGLTAGE. The complete CDR3 sequence is CARSAPGLTAGELFF. This chain connects TRBV5-3 to TRBJ2-2; possible D gene TRBD2, 6 bases. The read falls 3 residues short of the CDR3 end, and the missing part is taken from the germline J gene. TRBV5-3 is identified as an open reading frame with a role that is uncertain. Trimming pared 5 bases from V and 6 bases from J, leaving 17 bases between. The CDR3 loop spans 15 amino acids.

The sample holds a few counts of this clone. The read is 3 residues too short to cover the CDR3 end, so that end is filled in from the germline J gene. The chain has TRBV5-6 and TRBJ2-5, with 9 bases fitting TRBD1. Per the germline V gene, CDR1 is SGHDT and CDR2 is YYEEEE. The CDR3 is 14 residues long. Germline trimming cut 0 bases from V and 3 bases from J; bases unmatched to any gene: 0. CDR3: CASSLGQGEETQYF. The CDR3 DNA, read in part, is TGTGCCAGCAGCTTGGGACAGGGGGAAGAGACC.

This clone was observed a handful of times. With the read ending 3 residues before the CDR3 end, the germline J gene is used to fill in that end. The chain has TRBV18 and TRBJ2-3; 7 bases map to TRBD1. Trimming took 6 bases from V and 0 from J; bases not matched to a gene: 6. Germline CDR1 KGHSH, CDR2 LQKENI. The CDR3 has 15 residues. The DNA read from the CDR3 is TGTGCCAGCTCGCGTCAGGGGGACAGCACAGATACG. Translation: CASSRQGDSTDT. The whole CDR3 is CASSRQGDSTDTQYF.

This clone showed up just a few times. The CDR3 end lies 3 residues beyond the end of the read and is filled in from the germline J gene. The chain carries TRBV6-2 or TRBV6-3 and TRBJ2-7; 9 nucleotides match TRBD1. The CDR3 has 16 residues. The junction had 11 bases not matched to a gene; V was cut back by 5 bases and J by 3 bases. Germline V CDR1 and CDR2: MNHEY, SVGEGT. CDR3 amino acids: CASSRTGGAGLYEQYF. The covered CDR3 bases are TGTGCCAGCAGTCGTACAGGGGGCGCTGGCCTCTACGAG.

About this clone itself: Coverage ceases 3 residues before the CDR3 finishes, and the germline J gene fills in the end. The chain links TRBV2 to TRBJ2-7; 9 bases line up with TRBD2. The germline gives CDR1 SNHLY, CDR2 FYNNEI. J gave up 4 bases and V 3 bases, and 7 bases lay outside the gene matches. This CDR3 is 15 amino acids long. The sequenced part of the CDR3 DNA is TGTGCCAGCAGTGATTCGGCGGGAGGGCCATACGAG. This translates into CASSDSAGGPYE. The entire CDR3 protein reads CASSDSAGGPYEQYF.

This clone was recorded at least ten times. The read terminates 3 residues ahead of where the CDR3 ends, so the germline J gene completes it. The chain has TRBV20-1 and TRBJ1-5; a possible D gene is TRBD1 (5 bases). The CDR3 totals 12 residues. Trimming removed 3 bases from V and 8 bases from J, with 11 bases in between. Germline V gene lookup returns CDR1 DFQATT and CDR2 SNEGSKA (reference sequence). The CDR3 bases that were read are TGCAGTGCTAGTAGGGAACAGGAGCCC. Its translation is CSASREQEP. Given in full, the CDR3 is CSASREQEPQHF.

This clone was seen ten or more times. The observed sequence ends 3 residues before the CDR3 terminus, with the missing tail filled in from the germline J gene. The V call is TRBV7-3, the J call TRBJ2-1; TRBD2 matches 10 bases. With 4 bases clipped from V and 4 bases from J, the junction kept 4 bases outside the gene matches. Per the germline V gene, CDR1 is SGHTA and CDR2 is FQGTGA. The CDR3 has 15 amino acids. The sequenced CDR3 bases are TGTGCCAGCAGCTCGACTAGCGGGCGTTACAATGAG. Translated: CASSSTSGRYNE. The CDR3, in full, reads CASSSTSGRYNEQFF.

This clone was seen a handful of times. The read ends 3 residues before the CDR3 terminus; that terminus is restored from the germline J gene. The chain employs TRBV16 and TRBJ1-2, with D tentatively TRBD1 (5 bases). The V gene's germline CDR1 is KGHSY and CDR2 FQNENV. The CDR3 extends over 12 amino acids. V was clipped by 4 bases and J by 4 bases, with 7 bases between them. This CDR3 reads CASSRDSYGYTF. The sequenced CDR3 bases are TGTGCCAGCAGCCGAGACAGCTATGGC.